The clone carrying this T cell receptor beta chain has ten or more counts. Its antigen is currently unknown. This sample stems from a study of T cell repertoires in cytomegalovirus infection. Across the study: Both a matching HLA type and CMV infection were indicated by public TCR beta signatures. General study findings and limits: Pooled public TCR beta family frequency picked out CMV carriers with the relevant HLA. HLA-C-restricted CMV clonotypes gave the most frequent clonotype in two of eight donors.

This CDR3 comprises 15 residues. Trimming at V came to 5 bases and at J to 1 base, leaving 4 bases not matched to a gene. Using its own MiXCR run on the reads, TCRdb lists one record per CDR3 protein. This sample has about 310,000 distinct CDR3 sequences; roughly 25% occur once, and the top ten carry more than 10%. The J gene is TRBJ2-5, the V gene TRBV12-3 or TRBV12-4; 10 bases agree with TRBD2. This material consisted of cultured PBMCs, taken from culture after CMV antigen stimulation. The TCR comes from a human donor in good health (CMV status not recorded). Some clones in this sample may be carry-over from other donors' samples. The CDR3 region is CASSASGRAQETQYF. The CDR3 DNA reads as TGTGCCAGCAGTGCAAGCGGGAGGGCCCAAGAGACCCAGTACTTC.